The present TCR beta chain was sequenced within a study of T cell clonality in common variable immunodeficiency (dated by TCRdb to the mid-2010s). Study-wide findings and limitations: According to the authors, finding the cause of the higher clonality in CVID would require sequencing the repertoires of T cell subpopulations. Fewer deletions and N-nucleotide insertions were reportedly observed in CVID TCRbeta sequences, and highly modified clones with 13 or more V deletions were reportedly absent from CVID TCRbeta sequences. Increased TCRbeta clonality was found in CVID subjects compared with healthy controls (t-test p = 0.018), with the increase being most characteristic of about a third of subjects. Correlations of repertoire features with clinical complications were constrained by heterogeneity among patients within the CVID cohort. Healthy controls shared more TCRbeta clones with each other than CVID subjects shared among themselves (p < 0.0001). Despite equal DNA input, controls averaged roughly 84,000 unique sequences per sample versus around 32,000 in CVID samples.

Equivalent amounts of genomic DNA from CVID and control samples were used as sequencing input. For every sample, a 60 bp segment covering the rearranged TCRbeta CDR3 region was amplified and then sequenced. The immunoSEQ assay, a bias-corrected multiplex PCR with high-throughput sequencing, was employed for TCRbeta amplification. In the source study's methods: Every unique nucleotide sequence was considered a clone and was annotated with V, D and J genes, copy number and frequency. Sequences were labeled productive if in frame, and non-productive if out of frame or containing stop codons. Clonality was calculated from Shannon's entropy as previously described. The predicted amino acid sequences of productive clones were used to derive mean CDR3 Kyte-Doolittle hydropathy. Scaled V gene usage was hierarchically clustered using Manhattan distance and complete linkage with the R hclust function. Clone sharing by CDR3 amino acid sequence was assessed by resampling 12 repertoires per group over 100 rounds. The repertoires were searched for some 70 published EBV-specific TCRbeta sequences and 245 published CMV-specific TCRbeta sequences. A couple of CVID samples yielding fewer than 10,000 sequences were excluded from analysis, leaving approximately 40 CVID repertoires. Imported from immuneACCESS, the table was reduced by TCRdb to in-frame sequences with V and J called. These copies leave out some clones; in studies compared against another copy, an unresolved V gene accounts for under half, and the cause of the remainder is not known. V and J calls and clone size come straight from that table; D and trimming were deduced from the DNA. The sample comprises about 66,000 clones, and every one was counted more than once. The ten top clones hold 1.5% to 2% of the sample.

Predominantly Caucasian heritage was noted among both the CVID patients and the healthy controls. Heparinized peripheral whole blood samples of about 4.5 to 8 ml were collected from each donor. Genomic DNA from adults with common variable immune deficiency (CVID) and from healthy adult controls was the source for sequencing TCRbeta CDR3 repertoires. There were around 22 healthy adult volunteers in the control group (about 12 female and some ten male), ranging in age from 23 to 66 years, with a mean age of roughly 35. To isolate peripheral blood mononuclear cells, diluted blood was subjected to density centrifugation over Hypaque 1077 or Ficoll-Paque. Unsorted mononuclear cells served as the source of genomic DNA, which was extracted either by Qiagen column purification or by a centrifugation-based method. Reading the germline V gene gives CDR1 LGHNA and CDR2 YNFKEQ. From its cysteine to its phenylalanine, the CDR3 spans 15 amino acids. The CDR3 was read in part: 36 bases, with the frame set at base 1.

This clone was detected ten times or more. Its specific antigen is unknown. Sequence at one end of the junction differs from germline and may be a read error. Sequencing ends 3 residues short of the CDR3 end; the germline J gene provides the rest. The sequence links TRBV4-2 to TRBJ1-6; possibly the D gene is TRBD1, per 5 matching bases. The sequenced sample was peripheral blood mononuclear cells. The sequence came from a person between 18 and 75 years old in good health. For the CDR3, the sequence is CASSQDRGYNSPLHF. The sequenced part of the CDR3 DNA is TGCGCCAGCAGCCAAGATCGGGGGTATAATTCACCC.